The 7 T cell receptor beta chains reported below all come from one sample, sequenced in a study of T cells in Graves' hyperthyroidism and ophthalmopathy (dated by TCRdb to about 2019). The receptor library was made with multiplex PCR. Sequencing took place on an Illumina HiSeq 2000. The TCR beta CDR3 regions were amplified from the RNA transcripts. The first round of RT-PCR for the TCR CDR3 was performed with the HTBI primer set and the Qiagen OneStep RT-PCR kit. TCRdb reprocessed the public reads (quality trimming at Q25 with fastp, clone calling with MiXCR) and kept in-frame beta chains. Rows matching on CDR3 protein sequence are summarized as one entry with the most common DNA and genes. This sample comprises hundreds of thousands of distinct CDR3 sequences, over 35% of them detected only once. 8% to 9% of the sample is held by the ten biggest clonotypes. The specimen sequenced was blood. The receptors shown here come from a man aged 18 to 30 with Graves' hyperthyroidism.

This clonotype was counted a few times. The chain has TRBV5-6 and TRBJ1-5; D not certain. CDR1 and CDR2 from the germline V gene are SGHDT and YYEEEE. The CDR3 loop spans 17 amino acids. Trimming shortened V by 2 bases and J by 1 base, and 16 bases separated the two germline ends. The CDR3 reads CASSLGQALSSNQPQHF. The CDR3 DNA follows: TGTGCCAGCAGCTTAGGGCAGGCCCTATCGAGCAATCAGCCCCAGCATTTT.

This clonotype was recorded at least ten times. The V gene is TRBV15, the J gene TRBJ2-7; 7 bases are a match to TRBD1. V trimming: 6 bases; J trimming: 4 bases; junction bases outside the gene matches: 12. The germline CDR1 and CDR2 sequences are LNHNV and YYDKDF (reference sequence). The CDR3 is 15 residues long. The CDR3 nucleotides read TGTGCCACCAGTCATGACAGGGAAGGGTTATACGAGCAGTACTTC. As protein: CATSHDREGLYEQYF.

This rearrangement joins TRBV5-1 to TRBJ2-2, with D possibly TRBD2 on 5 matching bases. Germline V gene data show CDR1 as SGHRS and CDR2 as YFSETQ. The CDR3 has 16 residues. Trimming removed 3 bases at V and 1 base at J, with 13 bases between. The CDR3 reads CASSSVRSGNTGELFF. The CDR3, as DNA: TGCGCCAGCAGCTCCGTGCGGAGCGGGAACACCGGGGAGCTGTTTTTT.

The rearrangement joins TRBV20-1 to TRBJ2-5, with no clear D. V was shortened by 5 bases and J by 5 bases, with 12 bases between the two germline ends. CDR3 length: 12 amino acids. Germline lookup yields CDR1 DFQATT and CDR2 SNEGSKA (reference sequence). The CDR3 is CSAGVLWETQYF. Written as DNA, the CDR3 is TGCAGTGCTGGGGTCCTTTGGGAGACCCAGTACTTC.

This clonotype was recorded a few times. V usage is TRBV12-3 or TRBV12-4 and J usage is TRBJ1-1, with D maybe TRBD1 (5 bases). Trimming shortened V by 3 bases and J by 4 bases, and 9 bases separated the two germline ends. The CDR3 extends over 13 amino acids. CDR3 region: CASSFLTGTEAFF. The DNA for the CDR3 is TGTGCCAGCAGTTTCCTCACAGGCACTGAAGCTTTCTTT.

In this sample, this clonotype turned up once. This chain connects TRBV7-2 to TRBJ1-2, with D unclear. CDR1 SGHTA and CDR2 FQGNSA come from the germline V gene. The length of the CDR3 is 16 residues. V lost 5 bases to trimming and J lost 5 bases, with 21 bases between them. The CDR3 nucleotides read TGTGCCAGCAGCAGCTCCACGGCCGGGAGGGATTATGGCTACACCTTC. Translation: CASSSSTAGRDYGYTF.

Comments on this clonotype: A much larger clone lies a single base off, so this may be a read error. The CDR3 protein is CASPRGPGANVLTF. The CDR3 DNA follows: TGTGCCAGCCCGAGGGGCCCTGGGGCCAACGTCCTGACTTTC. The V call is TRBV7-3, the J call TRBJ2-6, with D perhaps being TRBD1 or TRBD2 (5 bases each). Germline V gene sequence: CDR1 SGHTA, CDR2 FQGTGA. The CDR3 extends over 14 amino acids. The germline V and J ends were trimmed by 8 bases and 2 bases, with 10 bases remaining between them.